A selection of T cell receptor beta chains follows, all from one sample in a study of technical replicates of blood from a few donors. The protocol was immunoSEQ multiplex PCR, while the TCRdb copy is restricted to in-frame clones and leaves out a portion. The table shows 65,000 to 80,000 clones, with 98% occurring only once. Sequencing was done on a sample of T cells isolated from PBMCs. Source of these receptors: a human donor in good health. Both conserved end residues are part of each CDR3. The D gene is left open where the match is weak. Only part of the rows carry a size: once, few, many, or a class if the clone is expanded.

D | J | V | size | length | CDR3 | DNA
NA | TRBJ2-1 | TRBV6-5 | NA | 11 | CASRRRDSEFF | TGTGCCAGCAGACGCCGGGACTCAGAGTTCTTC
TRBD2 | TRBJ2-1 | TRBV7-8 | NA | 18 | CASSLILGGLAGGNEQFF | TGTGCCAGCAGCTTGATTTTGGGCGGACTAGCGGGAGGGAATGAGCAGTTCTTC
TRBD1 | TRBJ1-2 | TRBV30 | NA | 15 | CAWSEGGGSSYGYTF | TGTGCCTGGAGTGAAGGAGGGGGCTCAAGCTATGGCTACACCTTC
NA | TRBJ2-5 | TRBV5-1 | NA | 13 | CASSPGMGETQYF | TGCGCCAGCAGCCCGGGGATGGGCGAGACCCAGTACTTC
NA | TRBJ2-5 | TRBV10-3 | NA | 12 | CAIIGGKETQYF | TGTGCCATCATTGGGGGGAAAGAGACCCAGTACTTC
NA | TRBJ2-3 | TRBV7-9 | NA | 16 | CASSLDRVSSTDTQYF | TGTGCCAGCAGCTTAGACAGGGTTTCTAGCACAGATACGCAGTATTTT
NA | TRBJ1-2 | TRBV20-1 | NA | 10 | CSARKSGYTF | TGCAGTGCTAGAAAGAGCGGCTACACCTTC
NA | TRBJ2-5 | TRBV10-3 | NA | 14 | CAIGIGQSQETQYF | TGTGCCATCGGAATAGGACAGTCCCAAGAGACCCAGTACTTC
TRBD2 | TRBJ2-7 | TRBV9 | once | 15 | CASSLRLAGVSEQYF | TGTGCCAGCAGCTTAAGACTAGCGGGAGTATCCGAGCAGTACTTC
NA | TRBJ2-7 | TRBV30 | few | 13 | CAWSKSAAYEQYF | TGTGCCTGGAGTAAGAGCGCGGCCTACGAGCAGTACTTC